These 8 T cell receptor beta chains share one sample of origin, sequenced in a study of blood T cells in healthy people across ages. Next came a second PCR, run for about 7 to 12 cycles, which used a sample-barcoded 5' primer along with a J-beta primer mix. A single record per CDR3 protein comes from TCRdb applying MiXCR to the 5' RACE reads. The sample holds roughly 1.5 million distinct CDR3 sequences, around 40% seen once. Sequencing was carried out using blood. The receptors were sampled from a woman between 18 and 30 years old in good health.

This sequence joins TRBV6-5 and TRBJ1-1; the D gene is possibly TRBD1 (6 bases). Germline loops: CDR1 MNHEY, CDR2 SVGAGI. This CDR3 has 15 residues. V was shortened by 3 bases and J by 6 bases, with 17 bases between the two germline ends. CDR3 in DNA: TGTGCCAGCAGTTATCAGGGGCGCGTGGGGGCTGAAGCTTTCTTT. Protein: CASSYQGRVGAEAFF.

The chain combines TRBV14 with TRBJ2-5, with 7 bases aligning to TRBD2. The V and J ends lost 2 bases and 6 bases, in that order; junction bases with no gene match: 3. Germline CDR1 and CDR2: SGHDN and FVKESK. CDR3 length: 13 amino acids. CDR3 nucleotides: TGTGCCAGCAGCCAACGGGAGGTTCAGACCCAGTACTTC. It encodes CASSQREVQTQYF. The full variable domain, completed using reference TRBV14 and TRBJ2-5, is EAGVTQFPSHSVIEKGQTVTLRCDPISGHDNLYWYRRVMGKEIKFLLHFVKESKQDESGMPNNRFLAERTGGTYSTLKVQPAELEDSGVYFCASSQREVQTQYFGPGTRLLVL.

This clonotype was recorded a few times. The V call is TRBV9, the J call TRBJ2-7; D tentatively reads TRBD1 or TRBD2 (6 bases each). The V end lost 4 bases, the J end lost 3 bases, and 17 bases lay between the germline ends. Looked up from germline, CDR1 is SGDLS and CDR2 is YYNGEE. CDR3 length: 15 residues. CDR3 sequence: CASSPRGDSYYEQYF. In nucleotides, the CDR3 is TGTGCCAGCAGCCCGAGGGGGGACTCTTACTACGAGCAGTACTTC.

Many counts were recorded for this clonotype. The CDR3 loop is CASSQVPGQADTQYF. The CDR3 DNA sequence: TGCGCCAGCAGCCAAGTCCCAGGACAGGCAGATACGCAGTATTTT. V is TRBV4-1 and J is TRBJ2-3; 7 positions agree with TRBD1. Germline CDR1 MGHRA, CDR2 YSYEKL. This CDR3 comprises 15 residues. V lost 1 base and J lost 4; bases outside the gene matches: 5.

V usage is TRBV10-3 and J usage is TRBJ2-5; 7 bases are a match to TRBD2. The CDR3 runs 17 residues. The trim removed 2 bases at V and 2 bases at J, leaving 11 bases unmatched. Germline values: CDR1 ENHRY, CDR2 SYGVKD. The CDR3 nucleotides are TGTGCCATCAGTGAGAGGGAGCGGGGAAGTATACAAGAGACCCAGTACTTC. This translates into CAISERERGSIQETQYF.

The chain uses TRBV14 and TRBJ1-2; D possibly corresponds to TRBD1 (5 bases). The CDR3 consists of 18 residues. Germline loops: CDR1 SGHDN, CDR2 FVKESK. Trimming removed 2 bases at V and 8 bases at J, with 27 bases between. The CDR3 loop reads CASSQKGASRPDSFGYTF. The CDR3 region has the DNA TGTGCCAGCAGCCAAAAAGGGGCCTCCAGGCCCGACTCTTTCGGCTACACCTTC.

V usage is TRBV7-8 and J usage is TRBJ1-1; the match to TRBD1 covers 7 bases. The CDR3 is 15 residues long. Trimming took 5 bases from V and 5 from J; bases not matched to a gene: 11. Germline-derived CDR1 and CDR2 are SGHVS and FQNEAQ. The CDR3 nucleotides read TGTGCCAGCAGCCAGCGGACAGGTTGGGGGACTGAAGCTTTCTTT. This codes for CASSQRTGWGTEAFF.

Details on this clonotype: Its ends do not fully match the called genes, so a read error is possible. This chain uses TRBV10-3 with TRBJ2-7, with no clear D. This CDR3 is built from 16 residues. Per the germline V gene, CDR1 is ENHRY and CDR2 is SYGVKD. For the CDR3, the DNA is TGTGCCGTCAGTGAGTCGGCGCCGGGTTTAGACTACGAGCAGTACTTC. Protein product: CAVSESAPGLDYEQYF.